The clone carrying this TCR beta chain was seen a few times. Clones were sequenced by immunoSEQ multiplex PCR, and TCRdb holds only the in-frame ones, with some missing. Of roughly 180,000 clones in the sample, around 80% were seen once. A COVID-19 case was met by exposed participants within 2 weeks before study entry. The sample belongs to a study of blood T cell repertoires in COVID-19. Study-wide context: T cells, B-cell-depleted T cells, or PBMCs supplied cDNA or gDNA.

The material sequenced was PBMCs or T cells enriched from blood (not recorded which). The receptor was derived from a man in his fifties or sixties who had been exposed to COVID-19.

The CDR3 region has the DNA TGTGCCAGCAGCCCCGGGGCGGGAGGACCCTACGAGCAGTACTTC. As protein: CASSPGAGGPYEQYF. The chain joins TRBV7-3 to TRBJ2-7; 8 bases fit TRBD2. CDR3 length equals 15 residues. Germline V lookup: CDR1 SGHTA, CDR2 FQGTGA. V dropped 5 bases and J dropped 2; count of bases not matched to a gene: 8.